This T cell receptor beta chain was captured in a study of blood T cell repertoires in COVID-19. Study overall: Sample material is recorded as cDNA or gDNA derived from T cells, B-cell-depleted T cells, or PBMCs.

Methods used by the authors: By means of reference gene primer amplification, nucleated cell counts were estimated. The repertoire was sequenced with immunoSEQ multiplex PCR; TCRdb's copy has only in-frame clones and lacks some. That table supplies the V and J calls and clone size; D and trimming were determined from the DNA. The sample records about 140,000 clones, about nine tenths being singletons. Sample: peripheral blood. The TCR sequence derives from a woman aged 80 or over with acute or convalescent COVID-19.

The CDR3 sequence is CASSGTGEKLFF. The CDR3 DNA reads TGTGCCAGCAGTGGGACAGGTGAAAAACTGTTTTTT. The chain carries TRBV12-3 or TRBV12-4 and TRBJ1-4; TRBD1 aligns across 8 bases. CDR3 length: 12 residues. V lost 5 bases to trimming and J lost 7 bases; unmatched junction nucleotides: 0.